The 13 T cell receptor beta chains below all came from one sample that was sequenced in a study of CD8 T cells in Susac syndrome. A quantity of 0.5 to 1 ug RNA underwent reverse transcription using random hexamers. TCRdb itself ran the immunoSEQ multiplex PCR reads through MiXCR, one entry per CDR3 protein. The sample records 120,000 to 150,000 distinct CDR3 sequences, about 93% being singletons. The sequenced sample was CD8+ T cells from PBMCs. These receptors were taken from a human donor in good health.

This chain links TRBV30 with TRBJ2-1; 14 bases match TRBD2. This CDR3 region has 18 residues. V was clipped by 2 bases and J by 4 bases; unmatched bases: 10. CDR1 is GTSNPN, CDR2 SVGIG, per germline (reference sequence). This CDR3 is CAWSRGRLAGGPYNEQFF. The CDR3 DNA sequence: TGTGCCTGGAGTAGGGGGCGACTAGCGGGAGGGCCGTACAATGAGCAGTTCTTC.

Comments on this clonotype: One junction end does not reproduce the germline sequence, and a read error may be involved. This chain connects TRBV7-2 to TRBJ1-2, with D unresolved. The CDR3 covers 9 residues. CDR1 is SGHTA, CDR2 FQGNSA, per germline. CDR3 nucleotides: TGTGCCAGCAGCCCCCCTATTTCCTTC. Amino acid sequence: CASSPPISF. The complete variable domain, with remaining parts taken from reference TRBV7-2 and TRBJ1-2, reads GAGVSQSPSNKVTEKGKDVELRCDPISGHTALYWYRQSLGQGLEFLIYFQGNSAPDKSGLPSDRFSAERTGGSVSTLTIQRTQQEDSAVYLCASSPPISFGSGTRLTVV.

The J gene is TRBJ2-1, the V gene TRBV7-6; TRBD2 matches at 12 bases. The CDR3 is 19 residues long. Germline CDR1 is SGHVS and CDR2 is FNYEAQ. The junction had 15 bases not matched to a gene; V was cut back by 5 bases and J by 4 bases. The CDR3 loop reads CASSPLLAGGGRVYNEQFF. As DNA, the CDR3 is TGTGCCAGCAGCCCACTGCTAGCGGGAGGGGGAAGGGTTTACAATGAGCAGTTCTTC.

This clonotype was seen just once. The chain combines TRBV29-1 with TRBJ2-2, with D uncertain. The germline CDR1 and CDR2 sequences are SQVTM and ANQGSEA. The CDR3 consists of 14 residues. V was shortened by 0 bases and J by 1 base, with 6 bases between the two germline ends. As DNA, the CDR3 is TGCAGCGTTGAAGAGGGCCTGAACACCGGGGAGCTGTTTTTT. As protein: CSVEEGLNTGELFF.

V and J are TRBV28 and TRBJ2-3, with D maybe TRBD1 (5 bases). V lost 3 bases and J 2 bases, leaving 9 bases between the germline ends. Germline V lookup: CDR1 MDHEN, CDR2 SYDVKM. The CDR3 consists of 14 residues. CDR3 amino acids: CASSFLDTTDTQYF. CDR3 nucleotide sequence: TGTGCCAGCAGTTTTTTGGACACCACAGATACGCAGTATTTT.

The chain has TRBV29-1 and TRBJ1-1; D gene uncertain. With 0 bases removed from V and 0 bases from J, the gap between germline ends came to 5 bases. The CDR3 has 13 residues. Germline assignment: CDR1 SQVTM and CDR2 ANQGSEA. The DNA for the CDR3 is TGCAGCGTTGAAGATCCGGTGAACACTGAAGCTTTCTTT. Amino acid sequence: CSVEDPVNTEAFF.

This clonotype has only one observation. This chain links TRBV5-1 with TRBJ2-6, with 7 bases lining up with TRBD2. This CDR3 spans 15 amino acids. Per germline, CDR1 SGHRS and CDR2 YFSETQ. The V gene end was trimmed by 0 bases and the J gene end by 9 bases; junction bases not matched to a gene: 6. CDR3 protein: CASSLAGGGDNVLTF. The CDR3 DNA follows: TGCGCCAGCAGCTTGGCGGGCGGGGGTGACAACGTCCTGACTTTC.

The chain has TRBV20-1 and TRBJ2-7; TRBD1 or TRBD2 may be the D gene (5 bases each). This CDR3 comprises 13 residues. The V gene lost 6 bases and the J gene lost 2 bases, with 14 bases spanning the gap. Germline CDR1 is DFQATT and CDR2 is SNEGSKA (reference sequence). This CDR3 reads CSARVREAYEQYF. For the CDR3, the DNA is TGCAGTGCCAGGGTCCGGGAAGCCTACGAGCAGTACTTC.

J is TRBJ2-3 and V is TRBV27; no reliable D call. Germline V CDR1 and CDR2: MNHEY, SMNVEV (reference sequence). This CDR3 spans 11 amino acids. V lost 3 bases, J lost 4 bases, and 2 bases lay in between. CDR3 nucleotide sequence: TGTGCCAGCAGTTTTTCAGATACGCAGTATTTT. It codes for CASSFSDTQYF.

This rearrangement joins TRBV2 to TRBJ2-7; D might be TRBD2 (5 bases). The CDR3 runs 10 residues. Germline values: CDR1 SNHLY, CDR2 FYNNEI. V was shortened by 4 bases and J by 9 bases, with 7 bases between the two germline ends. CDR3 loop: CASSGRVQYF. The CDR3 coding sequence is TGTGCCAGCAGTGGGCGGGTGCAGTACTTC.

This rearrangement joins TRBV28 to TRBJ2-1, with TRBD2 identical over 9 bases. This CDR3 has 15 residues. The V gene's germline CDR1 is MDHEN and CDR2 SYDVKM. The junction had 6 bases not matched to a gene; V was cut back by 3 bases and J by 6 bases. The CDR3 sequence is CASSFPAGGSNEQFF. CDR3 in DNA: TGTGCCAGCAGTTTTCCCGCGGGAGGGTCCAATGAGCAGTTCTTC.

The J gene is TRBJ1-4, the V gene TRBV20-1; D gene uncertain. The V gene lost 0 bases and the J gene lost 10 bases, with 9 bases spanning the gap. The CDR3 consists of 12 residues. Germline V lookup: CDR1 DFQATT, CDR2 SNEGSKA (reference sequence). The CDR3 loop is CSARDPLLKLFF. The CDR3 nucleotides are TGCAGTGCTAGAGATCCTTTGCTAAAACTGTTTTTT.

This rearrangement joins TRBV9 to TRBJ2-7; 9 bases are a match to TRBD1. The junction had 5 bases not matched to a gene; V was cut back by 4 bases and J by 0 bases. Germline lookup yields CDR1 SGDLS and CDR2 YYNGEE. The CDR3 is 15 residues long. CDR3 nucleotides: TGTGCCAGCAGCCTAGGGACAGGGAGCTCCTACGAGCAGTACTTC. Residues: CASSLGTGSSYEQYF. The whole variable domain, filled in from reference TRBV9 and TRBJ2-7, reads DSGVTQTPKHLITATGQRVTLRCSPRSGDLSVYWYQQSLDQGLQFLIQYYNGEERAKGNILERFSAQQFPDLHSELNLSSLELGDSALYFCASSLGTGSSYEQYFGPGTRLTVT.